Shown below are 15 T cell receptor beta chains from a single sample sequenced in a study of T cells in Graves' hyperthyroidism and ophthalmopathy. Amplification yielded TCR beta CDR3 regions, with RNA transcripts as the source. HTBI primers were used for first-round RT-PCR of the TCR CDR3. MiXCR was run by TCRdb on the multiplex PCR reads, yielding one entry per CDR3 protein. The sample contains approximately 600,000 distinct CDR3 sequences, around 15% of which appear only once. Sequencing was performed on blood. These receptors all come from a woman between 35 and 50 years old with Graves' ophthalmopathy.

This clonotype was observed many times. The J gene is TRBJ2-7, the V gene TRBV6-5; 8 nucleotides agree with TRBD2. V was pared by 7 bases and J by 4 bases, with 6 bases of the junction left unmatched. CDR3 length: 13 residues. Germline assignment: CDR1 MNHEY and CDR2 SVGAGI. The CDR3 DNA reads TGTGCCAGCACGGCGGGAGGTGAATACGAGCAGTACTTC. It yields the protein CASTAGGEYEQYF.

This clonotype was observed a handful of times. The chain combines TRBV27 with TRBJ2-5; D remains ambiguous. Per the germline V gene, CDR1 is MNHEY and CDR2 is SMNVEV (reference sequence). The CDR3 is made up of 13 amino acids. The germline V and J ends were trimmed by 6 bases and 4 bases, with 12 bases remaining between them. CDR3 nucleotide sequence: TGTGCCAGCAGCCCCTTCTCGGCAGAGACCCAGTACTTC. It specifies CASSPFSAETQYF.

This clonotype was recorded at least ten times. CDR3 region: CASSEASGGAGELFF. CDR3 in DNA: TGTGCCAGCAGTGAAGCTAGCGGGGGAGCCGGGGAGCTGTTTTTT. This chain connects TRBV2 to TRBJ2-2, with TRBD2 matching over 9 bases. Germline V lookup: CDR1 SNHLY, CDR2 FYNNEI. V shed 0 bases and J 6 bases; nucleotides not matched to a gene: 2. The CDR3 is made up of 15 amino acids.

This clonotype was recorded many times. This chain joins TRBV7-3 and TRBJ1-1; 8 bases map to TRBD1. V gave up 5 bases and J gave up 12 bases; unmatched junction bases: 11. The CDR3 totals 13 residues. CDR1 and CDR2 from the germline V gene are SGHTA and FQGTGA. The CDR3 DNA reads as TGTGCCAGCAGCCCCGGGACAGGCGGACGGCCTTTCTTT. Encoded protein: CASSPGTGGRPFF.

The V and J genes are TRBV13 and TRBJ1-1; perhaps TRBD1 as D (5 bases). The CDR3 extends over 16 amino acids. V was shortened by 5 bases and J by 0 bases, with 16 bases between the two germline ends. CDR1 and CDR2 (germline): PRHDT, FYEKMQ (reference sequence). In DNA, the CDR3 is TGTGCCAGCAGCGCCCAGGGTTCAGTCATGAACACTGAAGCTTTCTTT. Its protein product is CASSAQGSVMNTEAFF.

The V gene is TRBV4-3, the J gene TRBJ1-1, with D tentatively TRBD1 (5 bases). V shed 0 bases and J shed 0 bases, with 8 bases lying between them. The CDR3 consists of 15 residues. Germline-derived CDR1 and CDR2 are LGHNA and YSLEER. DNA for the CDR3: TGCGCCAGCAGCCAAGATTCGGGGGTGAACACTGAAGCTTTCTTT. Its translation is CASSQDSGVNTEAFF.

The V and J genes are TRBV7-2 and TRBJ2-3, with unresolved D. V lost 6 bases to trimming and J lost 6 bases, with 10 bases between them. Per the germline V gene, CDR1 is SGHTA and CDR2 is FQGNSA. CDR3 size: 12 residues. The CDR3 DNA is TGTGCCAGCAGACTCGCGGCGGATACGCAGTATTTT. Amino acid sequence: CASRLAADTQYF.

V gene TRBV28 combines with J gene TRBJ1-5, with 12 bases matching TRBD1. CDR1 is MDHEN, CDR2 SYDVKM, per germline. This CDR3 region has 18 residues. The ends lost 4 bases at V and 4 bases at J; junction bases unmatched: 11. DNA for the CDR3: TGTGCCAGCAGTTACACTCCGGGACAGGGGGCTCGGAATCAGCCCCAGCATTTT. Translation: CASSYTPGQGARNQPQHF.

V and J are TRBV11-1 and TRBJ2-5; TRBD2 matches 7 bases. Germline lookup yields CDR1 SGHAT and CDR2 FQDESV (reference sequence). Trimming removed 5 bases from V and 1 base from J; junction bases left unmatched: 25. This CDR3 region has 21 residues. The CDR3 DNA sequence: TGTGCCAGCAGCCCTCCGACCCCGTCGGCTAGCGGAACTTCCTTCCAAGAGACCCAGTACTTC. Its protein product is CASSPPTPSASGTSFQETQYF. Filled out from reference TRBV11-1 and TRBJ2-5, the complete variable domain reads EAEVAQSPRYKITEKSQAVAFWCDPISGHATLYWYRQILGQGPELLVQFQDESVVDDSQLPKDRFSAERLKGVDSTLKIQPAELGDSAMYLCASSPPTPSASGTSFQETQYFGPGTRLLVL.

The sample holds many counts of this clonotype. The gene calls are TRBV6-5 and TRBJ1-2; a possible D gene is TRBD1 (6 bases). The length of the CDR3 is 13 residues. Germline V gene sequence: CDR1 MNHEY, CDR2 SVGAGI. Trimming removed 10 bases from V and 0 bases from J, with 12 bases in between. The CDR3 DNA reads TGTGCCACCGAGGACAGTTCTAACTATGGCTACACCTTC. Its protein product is CATEDSSNYGYTF.

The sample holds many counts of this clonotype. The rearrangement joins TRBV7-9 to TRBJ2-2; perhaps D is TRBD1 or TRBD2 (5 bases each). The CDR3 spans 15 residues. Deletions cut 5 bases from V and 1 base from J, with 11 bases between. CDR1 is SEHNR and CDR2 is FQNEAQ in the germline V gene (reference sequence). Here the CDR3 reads CASSRDRGNTGELFF. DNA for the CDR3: TGTGCCAGCAGCCGGGACCGAGGGAACACCGGGGAGCTGTTTTTT.

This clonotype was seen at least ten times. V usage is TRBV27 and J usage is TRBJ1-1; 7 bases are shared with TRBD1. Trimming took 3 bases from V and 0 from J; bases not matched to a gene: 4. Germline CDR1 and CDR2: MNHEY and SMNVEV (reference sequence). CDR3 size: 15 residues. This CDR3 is CASSFDRDLNTEAFF. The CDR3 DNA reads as TGTGCCAGCAGTTTCGACAGGGACTTGAACACTGAAGCTTTCTTT.

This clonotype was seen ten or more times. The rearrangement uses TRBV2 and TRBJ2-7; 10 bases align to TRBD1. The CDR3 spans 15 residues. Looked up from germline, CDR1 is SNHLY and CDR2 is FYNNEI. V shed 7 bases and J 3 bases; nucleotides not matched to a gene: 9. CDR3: CASKGQGPMIYEQYF. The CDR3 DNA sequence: TGTGCCAGCAAGGGACAGGGGCCGATGATCTACGAGCAGTACTTC.

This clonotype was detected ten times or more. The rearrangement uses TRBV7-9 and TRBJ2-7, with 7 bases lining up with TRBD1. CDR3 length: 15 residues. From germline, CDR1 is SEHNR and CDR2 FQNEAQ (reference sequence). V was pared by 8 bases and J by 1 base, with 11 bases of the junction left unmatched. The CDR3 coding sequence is TGTGCCAGCGCCTCCTCGGGACAGAGTTCCTACGAGCAGTACTTC. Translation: CASASSGQSSYEQYF.

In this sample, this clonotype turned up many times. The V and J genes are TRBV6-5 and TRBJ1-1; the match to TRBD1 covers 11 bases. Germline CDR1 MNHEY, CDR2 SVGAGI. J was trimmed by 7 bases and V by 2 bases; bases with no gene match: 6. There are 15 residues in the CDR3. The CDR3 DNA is TGTGCCAGCAGTTACCTCGGACAGGGGGCGGGTGAAGCTTTCTTT. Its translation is CASSYLGQGAGEAFF.